This T cell receptor beta chain was obtained from a study of cytomegalovirus exposure and HLA in healthy donors. Study summary: Most donors, more than 80% of around 400 genotyped, fell in the Caucasian-associated ancestry cluster.

The PCR employed 60 Vbeta primers together with 13 Jbeta primers. The table came from immunoSEQ multiplex PCR; TCRdb's copy has only in-frame clones and leaves some out. Reported are about 60,000 clones; the ten largest clones contain about a sixth. On this clone: Its antigen is unidentified.

Germline V gene sequence: CDR1 SGHRS, CDR2 YFSETQ. V trimming: 5 bases; J trimming: 5 bases; junction bases outside the gene matches: 15. The CDR3 consists of 16 residues. Study-level findings and limits: Analyses of presence/absence relied on an assumption of roughly uniform sequencing depth across donors. TCR beta sequences numbering under 20,000 were associated with HLA alleles at 0.05 false discovery rate in a later analysis.

This chain uses TRBV5-1 with TRBJ2-7; TRBD1 agrees at 8 bases. Specimen: PBMCs. The receptor's source is a boy younger than 18 in good health and CMV-seronegative. The CDR3 reads CASRRPTGDGTNEQYF. CDR3 nucleotide sequence: TGCGCCAGCAGGCGCCCGACAGGGGACGGTACTAACGAGCAGTACTTC.